The rows below give T cell receptor beta chains drawn from one sample of a study of T cells in Graves' hyperthyroidism and ophthalmopathy. TCRdb reprocessed the multiplex PCR reads with MiXCR, giving one entry per CDR3 protein. The table lists 300,000 to 450,000 distinct CDR3 sequences, approximately 15% of them singletons. Sequences were obtained from blood. All receptors derive from an older woman with Graves' hyperthyroidism. The CDR3 runs from the conserved cysteine through the conserved F or W. A D gene is named only where the DNA matches it firmly. A clone size is listed for some rows: how often the clone was seen (once, few, many), or a class if it is expanded.

>14|TRBJ1-1|.|many|TRBV3-1
TGTGCCAGCAGCCAACGGGGGCAGTCCCCCGAAGCTTTCTTT
CASSQRGQSPEAFF
>14|TRBJ1-2|TRBD1|few|TRBV6-1
TGTGCCAGCAGGTCCGGGACAGGGGTGAATGGCTACACCTTC
CASRSGTGVNGYTF
>13|TRBJ2-7|.|.|TRBV6-1
TGTGCCAGCAGGCCTAGCATGTCCTACGAGCAGTACTTC
CASRPSMSYEQYF
>12|TRBJ2-7|.|many|TRBV11-3
TGTGCCAGCAGCATGCGATCCTACGAGCAGTACTTC
CASSMRSYEQYF
>19|TRBJ2-2|TRBD2|.|TRBV30
TGTGCCTGTACTACCGGGACTAGCGGGAGTTACGCGATCACCGGGGAGCTGTTTTTT
CACTTGTSGSYAITGELFF
>12|TRBJ2-7|.|many|TRBV2
TGTGCCAGCAGTGAGGGGGTCTACGAGCAGTACTTC
CASSEGVYEQYF
>14|TRBJ2-2|.|.|TRBV6-2/TRBV6-3
TGTGCCAGCAGTTCCATTGAGCGGACCGGGGAGCTGTTTTTT
CASSSIERTGELFF
>15|TRBJ2-7|.|.|TRBV18
TGTGCCAGCTCACTACAGGGTTCCCCACCGGGCGAGCAGTACTTC
CASSLQGSPPGEQYF
>16|TRBJ1-2|TRBD1|few|TRBV28
TGTGCCAGCAGTCGGGACAGGTGGGACCCTAACTATGGCTACACCTTC
CASSRDRWDPNYGYTF
>14|TRBJ2-7|.|few|TRBV25-1
TGTGCCAGCAGTGAATTAGGTTTAACCGCCGAGCAGTACTTC
CASSELGLTAEQYF
>15|TRBJ2-7|TRBD2|.|TRBV6-9
TGTGCCAGCAGTTGGGCGGGAGGCTTATCCTACGAGCAGTACTTC
CASSWAGGLSYEQYF
>10|TRBJ2-7|.|many|TRBV29-1
TGCAGCGTTGGAGAATACGAGCAGTACTTC
CSVGEYEQYF
>12|TRBJ1-1|.|many|TRBV4-2
TGTGCCAGCAGCCACCAGGGAACTGAAGCTTTCTTT
CASSHQGTEAFF
>14|TRBJ1-4|TRBD1|.|TRBV20-1
TGCAGTGCTAGAGTGGACAGGGAAGGTGAAAAACTGTTTTTT
CSARVDREGEKLFF
>14|TRBJ1-1|.|many|TRBV18
TGTGCCAGCTCACCACCGGCAAGGGTTACTGAAGCTTTCTTT
CASSPPARVTEAFF
>14|TRBJ1-5|TRBD1|many|TRBV2
TGTGCCAGCAGTGAACGGACAGGGGATCAGCCCCAGCATTTT
CASSERTGDQPQHF
>12|TRBJ2-3|.|many|TRBV20-1
TGCAGTGCTAGAGATTTGAGGCGGGACACGTATTTT
CSARDLRRDTYF
>15|TRBJ1-1|TRBD1|many|TRBV6-2/TRBV6-3
TGTGCCAGCAGTCGGGGGACAGGTGCAAACACTGAAGCTTTCTTT
CASSRGTGANTEAFF
>14|TRBJ1-2|.|few|TRBV19
TGTGCCAGTAGTATGTCGGGACGAACCTATGGCTACACCTTC
CASSMSGRTYGYTF
>15|TRBJ2-7|.|many|TRBV5-1
TGCGCCAGCAGCTTGGGCGAACGGAGAATATACGAGCAGTACTTC
CASSLGERRIYEQYF
>15|TRBJ1-1|.|many|TRBV28
TGTGCCAGCAGTTTATCCGGGGGGCTTAGCACTGAAGCTTTCTTT
CASSLSGGLSTEAFF
>14|TRBJ2-7|TRBD2|many|TRBV27
TGTGCCAGCAGTAAAGGAGCGGGAGGTTACGAGCAGTACTTC
CASSKGAGGYEQYF
>14|TRBJ1-1|.|many|TRBV28
TGTGCCAGCAGTTTATATGGGGCGGGGGTTGAAGCTTTCTTT
CASSLYGAGVEAFF